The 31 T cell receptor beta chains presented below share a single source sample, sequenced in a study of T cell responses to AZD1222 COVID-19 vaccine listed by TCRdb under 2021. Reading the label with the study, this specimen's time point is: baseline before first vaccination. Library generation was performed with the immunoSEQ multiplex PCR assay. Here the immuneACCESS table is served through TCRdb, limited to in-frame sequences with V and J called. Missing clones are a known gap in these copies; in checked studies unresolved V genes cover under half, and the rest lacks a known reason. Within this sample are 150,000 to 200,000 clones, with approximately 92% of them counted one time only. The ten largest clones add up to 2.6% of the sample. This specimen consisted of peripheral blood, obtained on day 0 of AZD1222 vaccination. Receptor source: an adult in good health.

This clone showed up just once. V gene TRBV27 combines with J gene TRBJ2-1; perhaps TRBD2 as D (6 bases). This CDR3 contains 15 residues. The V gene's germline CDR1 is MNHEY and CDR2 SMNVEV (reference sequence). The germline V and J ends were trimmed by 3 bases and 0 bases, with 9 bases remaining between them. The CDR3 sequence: CASSFPGSSYNEQFF. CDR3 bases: TGTGCCAGCAGTTTTCCCGGGAGCTCCTACAATGAGCAGTTCTTC.

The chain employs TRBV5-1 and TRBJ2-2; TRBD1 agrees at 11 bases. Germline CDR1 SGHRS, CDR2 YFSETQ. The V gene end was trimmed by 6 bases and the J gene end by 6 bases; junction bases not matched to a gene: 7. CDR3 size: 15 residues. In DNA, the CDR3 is TGCGCCAGCACCTCGGGACAGGGGGTACCCGGGGAGCTGTTTTTT. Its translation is CASTSGQGVPGELFF.

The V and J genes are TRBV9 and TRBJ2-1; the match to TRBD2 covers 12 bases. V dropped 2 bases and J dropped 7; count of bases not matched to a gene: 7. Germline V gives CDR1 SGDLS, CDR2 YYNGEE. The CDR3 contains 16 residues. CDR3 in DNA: TGTGCCAGCAGCGTTAGAGATCTAGCGGGAGGGAATGAGCAGTTCTTC. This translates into CASSVRDLAGGNEQFF.

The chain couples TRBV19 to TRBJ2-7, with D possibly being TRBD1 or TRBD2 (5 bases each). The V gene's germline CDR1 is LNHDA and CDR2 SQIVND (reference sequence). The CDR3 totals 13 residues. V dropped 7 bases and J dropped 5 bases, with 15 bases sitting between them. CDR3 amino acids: CASTGSGADEQYF. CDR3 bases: TGTGCCAGTACCGGATCCGGGGCGGACGAGCAGTACTTC. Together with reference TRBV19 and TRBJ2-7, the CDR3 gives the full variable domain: DGGITQSPKYLFRKEGQNVTLSCEQNLNHDAMYWYRQDPGQGLRLIYYSQIVNDFQKGDIAEGYSVSREKKESFPLTVTSAQKNPTAFYLCASTGSGADEQYFGPGTRLTVT.

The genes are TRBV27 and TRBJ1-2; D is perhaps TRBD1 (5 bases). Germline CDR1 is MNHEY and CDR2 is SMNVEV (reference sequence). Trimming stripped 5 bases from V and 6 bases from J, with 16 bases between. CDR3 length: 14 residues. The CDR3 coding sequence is TGTGCCAGCAGTCCGATTCGGGGGACGGATGGCTACACCTTC. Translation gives CASSPIRGTDGYTF.

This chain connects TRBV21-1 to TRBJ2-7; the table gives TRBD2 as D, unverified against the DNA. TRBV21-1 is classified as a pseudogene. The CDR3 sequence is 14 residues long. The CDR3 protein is CASMVRGSNHEQYF. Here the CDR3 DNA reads TGTGCCAGCATGGTTCGGGGGAGTAACCACGAGCAGTACTTC.

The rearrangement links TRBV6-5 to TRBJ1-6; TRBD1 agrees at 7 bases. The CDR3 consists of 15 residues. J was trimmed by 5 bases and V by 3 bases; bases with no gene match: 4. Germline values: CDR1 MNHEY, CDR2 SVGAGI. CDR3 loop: CASSYFGTDNSPLHF. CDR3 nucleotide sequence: TGTGCCAGCAGTTATTTCGGGACAGATAATTCACCCCTCCACTTT.

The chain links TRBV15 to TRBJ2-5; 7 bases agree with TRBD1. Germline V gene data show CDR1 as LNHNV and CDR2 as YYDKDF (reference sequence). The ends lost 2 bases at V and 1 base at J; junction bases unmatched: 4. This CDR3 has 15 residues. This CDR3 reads CATSRSTGIQETQYF. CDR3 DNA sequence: TGTGCCACCAGCAGATCGACAGGGATCCAAGAGACCCAGTACTTC. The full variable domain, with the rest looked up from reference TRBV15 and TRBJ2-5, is DAMVIQNPRYQVTQFGKPVTLSCSQTLNHNVMYWYQQKSSQAPKLLFHYYDKDFNNEADTPDNFQSRRPNTSFCFLDIRSPGLGDTAMYLCATSRSTGIQETQYFGPGTRLLVL.

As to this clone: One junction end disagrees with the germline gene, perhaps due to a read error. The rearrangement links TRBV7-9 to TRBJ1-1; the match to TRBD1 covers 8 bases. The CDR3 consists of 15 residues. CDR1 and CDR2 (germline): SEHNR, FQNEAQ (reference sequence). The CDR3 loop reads CASSLSRGQNAEAFF. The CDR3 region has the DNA TGTGCCAGCAGCTTAAGCAGGGGGCAGAACGCTGAAGCTTTCTTT.

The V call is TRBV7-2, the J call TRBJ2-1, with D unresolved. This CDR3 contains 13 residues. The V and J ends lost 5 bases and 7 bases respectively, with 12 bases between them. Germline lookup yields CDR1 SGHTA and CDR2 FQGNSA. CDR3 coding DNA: TGTGCCAGCAGCGAAGGCGTCATGAATGAGCAGTTCTTC. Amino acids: CASSEGVMNEQFF. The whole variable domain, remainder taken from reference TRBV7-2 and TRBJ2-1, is GAGVSQSPSNKVTEKGKDVELRCDPISGHTALYWYRQSLGQGLEFLIYFQGNSAPDKSGLPSDRFSAERTGGSVSTLTIQRTQQEDSAVYLCASSEGVMNEQFFGPGTRLTVL.

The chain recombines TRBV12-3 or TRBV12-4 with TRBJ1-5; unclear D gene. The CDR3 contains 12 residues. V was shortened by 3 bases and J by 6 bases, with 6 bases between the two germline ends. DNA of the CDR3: TGTGCCAGCAGTTTTGTGGGTCAGCCCCAGCATTTT. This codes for CASSFVGQPQHF.

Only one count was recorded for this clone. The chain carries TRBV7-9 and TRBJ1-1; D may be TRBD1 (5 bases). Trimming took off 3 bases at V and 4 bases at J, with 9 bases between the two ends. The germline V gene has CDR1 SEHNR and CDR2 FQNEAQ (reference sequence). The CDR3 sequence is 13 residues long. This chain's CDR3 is CASSFGRVTEAFF. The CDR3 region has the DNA TGTGCCAGCAGCTTTGGCAGGGTCACTGAAGCTTTCTTT.

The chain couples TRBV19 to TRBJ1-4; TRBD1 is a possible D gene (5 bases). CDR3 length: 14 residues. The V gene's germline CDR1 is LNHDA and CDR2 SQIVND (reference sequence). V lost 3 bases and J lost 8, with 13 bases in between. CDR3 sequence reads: CASSIKQGGEKLFF. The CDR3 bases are TGTGCCAGTAGTATTAAGCAGGGAGGAGAAAAACTGTTTTTT.

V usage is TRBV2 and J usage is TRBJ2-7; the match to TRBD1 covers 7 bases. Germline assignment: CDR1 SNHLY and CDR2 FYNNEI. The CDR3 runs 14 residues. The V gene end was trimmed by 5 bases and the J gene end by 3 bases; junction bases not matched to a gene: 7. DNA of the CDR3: TGTGCCAGCAGTAAGGACAGGCCCTTCTACGAGCAGTACTTC. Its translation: CASSKDRPFYEQYF. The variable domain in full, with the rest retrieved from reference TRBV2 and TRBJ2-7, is EPEVTQTPSHQVTQMGQEVILRCVPISNHLYFYWYRQILGQKVEFLVSFYNNEISEKSEIFDDQFSVERPDGSNFTLKIRSTKLEDSAMYFCASSKDRPFYEQYFGPGTRLTVT.

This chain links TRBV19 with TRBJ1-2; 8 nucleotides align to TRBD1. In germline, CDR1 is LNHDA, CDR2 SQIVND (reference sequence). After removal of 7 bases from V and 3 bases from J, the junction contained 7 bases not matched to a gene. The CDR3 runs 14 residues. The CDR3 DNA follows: TGTGCCAGTATCCCGACAGGGGAGGACTATGGCTACACCTTC. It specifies CASIPTGEDYGYTF.

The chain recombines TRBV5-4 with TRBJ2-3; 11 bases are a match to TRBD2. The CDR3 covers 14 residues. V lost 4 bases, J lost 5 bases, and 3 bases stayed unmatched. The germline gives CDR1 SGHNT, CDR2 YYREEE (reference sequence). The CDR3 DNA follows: TGTGCCAGCAGCCTAGCGGGAGGTGGAGATACGCAGTATTTT. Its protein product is CASSLAGGGDTQYF.

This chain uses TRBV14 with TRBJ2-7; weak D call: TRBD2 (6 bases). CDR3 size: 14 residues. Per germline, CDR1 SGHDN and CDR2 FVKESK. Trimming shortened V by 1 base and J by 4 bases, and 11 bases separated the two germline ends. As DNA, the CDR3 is TGTGCCAGCAGCCAAGGTAGCGGTCGGTACGAGCAGTACTTC. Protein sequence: CASSQGSGRYEQYF.

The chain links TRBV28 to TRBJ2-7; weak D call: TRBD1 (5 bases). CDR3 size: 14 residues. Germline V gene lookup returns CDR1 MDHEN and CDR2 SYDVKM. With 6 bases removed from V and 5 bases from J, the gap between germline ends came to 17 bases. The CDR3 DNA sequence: TGTGCCAGCAGCCCCCCCAGACAGATCCACGAGCAGTACTTC. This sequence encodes CASSPPRQIHEQYF.

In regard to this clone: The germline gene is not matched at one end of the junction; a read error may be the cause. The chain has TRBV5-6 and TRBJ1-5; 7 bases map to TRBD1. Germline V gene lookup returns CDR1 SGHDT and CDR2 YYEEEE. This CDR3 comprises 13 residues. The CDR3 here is CASSLAGGGPQHF. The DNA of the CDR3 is TGTGCCAGCAGTTTGGCAGGGGGAGGGCCCCAGCATTTT.

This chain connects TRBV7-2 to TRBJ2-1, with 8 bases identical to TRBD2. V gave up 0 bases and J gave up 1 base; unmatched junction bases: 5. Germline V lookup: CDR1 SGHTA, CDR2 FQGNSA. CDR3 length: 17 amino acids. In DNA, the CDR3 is TGTGCCAGCAGCTTAGCCGGGAGCGGGAGTTCCTACAATGAGCAGTTCTTC. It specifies CASSLAGSGSSYNEQFF.

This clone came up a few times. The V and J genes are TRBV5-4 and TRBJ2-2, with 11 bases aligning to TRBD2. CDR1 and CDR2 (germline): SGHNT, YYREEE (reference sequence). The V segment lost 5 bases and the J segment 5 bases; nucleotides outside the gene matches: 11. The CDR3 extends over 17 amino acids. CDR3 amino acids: CASSWGSGRAGTGELFF. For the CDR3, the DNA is TGTGCCAGCAGTTGGGGTAGCGGGAGGGCAGGAACCGGGGAGCTGTTTTTT.

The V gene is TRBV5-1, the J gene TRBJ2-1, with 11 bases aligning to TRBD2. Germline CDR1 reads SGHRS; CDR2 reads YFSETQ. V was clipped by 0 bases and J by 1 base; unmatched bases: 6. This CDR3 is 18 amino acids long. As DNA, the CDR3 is TGCGCCAGCAGCTTGGGACTAGCGGGGTTCTTTTCCTACAATGAGCAGTTCTTC. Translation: CASSLGLAGFFSYNEQFF.

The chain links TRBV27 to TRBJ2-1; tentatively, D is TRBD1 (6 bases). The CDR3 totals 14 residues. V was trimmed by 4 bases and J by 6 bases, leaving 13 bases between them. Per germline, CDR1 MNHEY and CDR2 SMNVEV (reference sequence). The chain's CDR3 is CASSSPIQGNEQFF. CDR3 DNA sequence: TGTGCCAGCAGTTCCCCCATACAGGGCAATGAGCAGTTCTTC.

CDR3 nucleotides: TGTGCCAGCAGTGAACACAGTCGGCCTAACACTGAAGCTTTCTTT. Translation gives CASSEHSRPNTEAFF. V usage is TRBV6-1 and J usage is TRBJ1-1; D gene uncertain. The length of the CDR3 is 15 residues. CDR1 and CDR2 (germline): MNHNS, SASEGT. V lost 2 bases, J lost 2 bases, and 12 bases lay in between.

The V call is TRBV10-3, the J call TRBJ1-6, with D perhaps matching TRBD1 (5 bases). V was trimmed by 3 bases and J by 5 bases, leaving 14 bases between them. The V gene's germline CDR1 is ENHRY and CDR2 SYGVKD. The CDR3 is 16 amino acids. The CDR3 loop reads CAISDPREGNNSPLHF. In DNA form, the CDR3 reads TGTGCCATCAGTGACCCCCGGGAGGGGAATAATTCACCCCTCCACTTT.

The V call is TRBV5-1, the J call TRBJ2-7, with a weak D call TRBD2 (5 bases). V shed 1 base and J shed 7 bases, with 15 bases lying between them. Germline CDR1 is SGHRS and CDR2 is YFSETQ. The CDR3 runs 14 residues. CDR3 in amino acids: CASSLTGLGSEQYF. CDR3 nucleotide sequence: TGCGCCAGCAGCTTGACTGGTTTGGGGAGTGAGCAGTACTTC.

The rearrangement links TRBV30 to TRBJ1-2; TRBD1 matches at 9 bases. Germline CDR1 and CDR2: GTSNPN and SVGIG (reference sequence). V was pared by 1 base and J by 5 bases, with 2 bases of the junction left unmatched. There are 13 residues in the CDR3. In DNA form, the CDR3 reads TGTGCCTGGAGTGGGGGACAGGGATATGGCTACACCTTC. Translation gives CAWSGGQGYGYTF. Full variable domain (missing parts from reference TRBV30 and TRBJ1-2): SQTIHQWPATLVQPVGSPLSLECTVEGTSNPNLYWYRQAAGRGLQLLFYSVGIGQISSEVPQNLSASRPQDRQFILSSKKLLLSDSGFYLCAWSGGQGYGYTFGSGTRLTVV.

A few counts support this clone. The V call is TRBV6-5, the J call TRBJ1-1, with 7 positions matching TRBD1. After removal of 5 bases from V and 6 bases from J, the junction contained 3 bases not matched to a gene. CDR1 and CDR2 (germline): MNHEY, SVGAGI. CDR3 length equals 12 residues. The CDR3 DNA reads TGTGCCAGCAGTCGGACAGGTTCTGAAGCTTTCTTT. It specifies CASSRTGSEAFF.

The CDR3 DNA reads as TGTGCCAGCAGTGACCGACAGATTCCAAATTCACCCCTCCACTTT. Translation: CASSDRQIPNSPLHF. The chain couples TRBV6-1 to TRBJ1-6; possible D gene TRBD1, 5 bases. The ends were cut back, 3 bases at V and 7 bases at J, with 13 bases in the middle. The CDR3 has 15 amino acids. From germline, CDR1 is MNHNS and CDR2 SASEGT.

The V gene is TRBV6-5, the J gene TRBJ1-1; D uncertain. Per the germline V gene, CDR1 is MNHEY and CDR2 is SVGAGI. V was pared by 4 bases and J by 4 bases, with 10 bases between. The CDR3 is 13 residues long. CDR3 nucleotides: TGTGCCAGCAGTTCGAGAGCGGGCACTGAAGCTTTCTTT. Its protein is CASSSRAGTEAFF.

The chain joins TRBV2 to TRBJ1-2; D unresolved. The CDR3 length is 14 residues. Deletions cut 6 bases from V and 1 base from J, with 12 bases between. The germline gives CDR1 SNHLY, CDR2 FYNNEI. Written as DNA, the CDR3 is TGTGCCAGCAGCCCGGGTTCCGATAACTATGGCTACACCTTC. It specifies CASSPGSDNYGYTF.